The 19 T cell receptor beta chains presented below share a single source sample, sequenced in a study of T-cell reconstitution after alpha-beta-depleted transplantation in children. Library preparation (for TCRbeta) was performed with unique molecular identifiers. TCRdb re-derived calls from the PCR reads in MiXCR, one entry per CDR3 protein. The profile covers 190,000 or so distinct CDR3 sequences, with more than 6.5% appearing a single time and roughly 3% taken by the ten largest. The sample consisted of PBMCs from the stem cell graft donor, taken from the stem cell graft. The receptors derive from a human donor who donated a stem cell graft to a child with Wiskott-Aldrich syndrome.

A few counts support this clonotype. This chain links TRBV12-3 or TRBV12-4 with TRBJ1-2, with D hard to call. This CDR3 region has 14 residues. V was shortened by 3 bases and J by 4 bases, with 12 bases between the two germline ends. CDR3 sequence: CASSFLSGRYGYTF. CDR3 bases: TGTGCCAGCAGTTTTTTGTCAGGCCGCTATGGCTACACCTTC.

This clonotype was counted ten times or more. The V and J genes are TRBV7-2 and TRBJ2-1; D ambiguous. Trimming cost V 1 base and J 9 bases, with 10 bases left between them. The germline V gene encodes CDR1 SGHTA and CDR2 FQGNSA. The CDR3 sequence is 13 residues long. The CDR3 DNA reads as TGTGCCAGCAGCTTAGTTTTCTCTGGTGAGCAGTTCTTC. Protein sequence: CASSLVFSGEQFF.

This rearrangement joins TRBV3-1 to TRBJ1-1; D is unclear. Trimming cost V 10 bases and J 1 base, with 25 bases left between them. The CDR3 spans 17 residues. Germline lookup yields CDR1 LGHDT and CDR2 YNNKEL (reference sequence). CDR3 amino acids: CATSQLLIGRENTEAFF. The CDR3 coding sequence is TGTGCCACCTCCCAACTTTTGATCGGACGGGAGAACACTGAAGCTTTCTTT.

This clonotype was observed at least ten times. The chain is built from TRBV7-9 and TRBJ2-1; D uncertain. V lost 5 bases and J lost 1, with 12 bases in between. Germline-derived CDR1 and CDR2 are SEHNR and FQNEAQ (reference sequence). CDR3 length equals 15 residues. CDR3 residues: CASSQTSRSYNEQFF. In DNA form, the CDR3 reads TGTGCCAGCAGCCAGACAAGTCGGTCCTACAATGAGCAGTTCTTC.

This clonotype came up many times. CDR3: CASSLLAEVQYF. DNA of the CDR3: TGTGCCAGCAGTTTACTGGCTGAGGTCCAGTACTTC. The chain couples TRBV28 to TRBJ2-5; D ambiguous. From germline, CDR1 is MDHEN and CDR2 SYDVKM. Trimming removed 2 bases at V and 10 bases at J, with 11 bases between. This CDR3 has 12 amino acids.

This clonotype came up a few times. The rearrangement joins TRBV7-2 to TRBJ1-1; 7 bases map to TRBD1. CDR1 SGHTA and CDR2 FQGNSA come from the germline V gene. V gave up 4 bases and J gave up 5 bases; unmatched junction bases: 7. The CDR3 consists of 14 residues. Here the CDR3 reads CASSSMGTETEAFF. CDR3 DNA sequence: TGTGCCAGCAGCTCTATGGGGACAGAGACTGAAGCTTTCTTT.

The table lists this clonotype with a few counts. One junction end does not reproduce the germline sequence, and a read error may be involved. CDR3 DNA: TGTGCCAGCAGCGAAGAGACCGTCTCCTACAATGAGCAGTTCTTC. It is translated as CASSEETVSYNEQFF. V usage is TRBV2 and J usage is TRBJ2-1; D is uncertain. The CDR3 sequence is 15 residues long. Germline-derived CDR1 and CDR2 are SNHLY and FYNNEI.

This clonotype was detected ten times or more. The V call is TRBV24-1, the J call TRBJ2-6; no reliable D call. In germline, CDR1 is KGHDR, CDR2 SFDVKD. The CDR3 runs to 15 residues. The V gene lost 5 bases and the J gene lost 1 base, with 8 bases spanning the gap. The chain's CDR3 is CATSAPTSGANVLTF. Written as DNA, the CDR3 is TGTGCCACCAGTGCCCCGACGTCTGGGGCCAACGTCCTGACTTTC.

This clonotype was picked up many times. V and J are TRBV5-1 and TRBJ2-5; no reliable D call. The germline V gene encodes CDR1 SGHRS and CDR2 YFSETQ. This CDR3 region has 15 residues. Trimming removed 4 bases at V and 4 bases at J, with 17 bases between. DNA of the CDR3: TGCGCCAGCAGCCCCGTGCTGACGGAAGCAGAGACCCAGTACTTC. Protein sequence: CASSPVLTEAETQYF.

This clonotype was seen ten or more times. The gene calls are TRBV20-1 and TRBJ2-1, with D unclear. This CDR3 region has 16 residues. Germline-derived CDR1 and CDR2 are DFQATT and SNEGSKA (reference sequence). Trimming removed 5 bases from V and 8 bases from J, with 25 bases in between. The CDR3, as DNA: TGCAGTGCTCGATGGGTAACTCGCGGTATAAGCCATGAGCAGTTCTTC. Its protein is CSARWVTRGISHEQFF.

This clonotype was recorded at least ten times. This chain joins TRBV10-3 and TRBJ2-7, with D possibly being TRBD1 (5 bases). The CDR3 runs 14 residues. From germline, CDR1 is ENHRY and CDR2 SYGVKD. The V and J ends lost 10 bases and 3 bases respectively, with 19 bases between them. CDR3 coding DNA: TGTGCCACCCATGCCGGACAAGGGATCTACGAGCAGTACTTC. It translates to CATHAGQGIYEQYF.

This clonotype was seen a few times. V usage is TRBV7-9 and J usage is TRBJ2-1; TRBD2 agrees at 10 bases. The V gene end was trimmed by 4 bases and the J gene end by 6 bases; junction bases not matched to a gene: 9. The CDR3 contains 16 residues. Germline loops: CDR1 SEHNR, CDR2 FQNEAQ (reference sequence). CDR3 loop: CASSYLGLAGANEQFF. CDR3 nucleotide sequence: TGTGCCAGCAGCTATTTGGGGCTAGCGGGAGCCAATGAGCAGTTCTTC.

V and J are TRBV6-2 or TRBV6-3 and TRBJ1-5; the D gene is possibly TRBD1 (5 bases). This CDR3 has 17 residues. Per the germline V gene, CDR1 is MNHEY and CDR2 is SVGEGT. V was cut by 0 bases and J by 10 bases, with 22 bases left in between. Here the CDR3 DNA reads TGTGCCAGCAGTTACTCGATCCATCAGCGACGGGGCAGTCCCCAGCATTTT. It translates to CASSYSIHQRRGSPQHF.

The sample holds many counts of this clonotype. Written as DNA, the CDR3 is TGTGCCAGCAGCCCAGGCCAGAGTGCCAAAAACATTCAGTACTTC. Its protein product is CASSPGQSAKNIQYF. The chain couples TRBV7-2 to TRBJ2-4, with D uncertain. From germline, CDR1 is SGHTA and CDR2 FQGNSA. Between the trimmed V and J ends, which lost 5 bases and 1 base, there was a span of 12 bases. The CDR3 length is 15 residues.

This clonotype was seen ten or more times. This rearrangement joins TRBV12-3 or TRBV12-4 to TRBJ1-1, with D perhaps matching TRBD1 (5 bases). CDR3 length: 13 amino acids. V shed 3 bases and J shed 8 bases, with 13 bases lying between them. CDR3 sequence reads: CASSLIQVGEAFF. As DNA, the CDR3 is TGTGCCAGCAGTTTGATACAGGTCGGCGAAGCTTTCTTT.

This clonotype was seen ten or more times. This sequence joins TRBV5-1 and TRBJ2-7; D gene uncertain. Germline CDR1 and CDR2: SGHRS and YFSETQ. CDR3 length: 13 amino acids. V lost 4 bases and J 5 bases, leaving 13 bases between the germline ends. The CDR3 DNA follows: TGCGCCAGCAGCCCCGGGCCTACGAACGAGCAGTACTTC. The encoded protein is CASSPGPTNEQYF.

This clonotype appeared many times. V usage is TRBV12-3 or TRBV12-4 and J usage is TRBJ2-7; D is possibly TRBD1 (5 bases). Trimming stripped 3 bases from V and 3 bases from J, with 12 bases between. CDR3 length: 14 residues. The CDR3: CASSLSWGGYEQYF. In DNA, the CDR3 is TGTGCCAGCAGTTTGTCATGGGGCGGCTACGAGCAGTACTTC.

This clonotype appeared many times. This chain links TRBV6-5 with TRBJ2-3, with 7 positions matching TRBD1. The J segment lost 2 bases and the V segment lost 6 bases, leaving 5 bases of the junction unmatched. Germline assignment: CDR1 MNHEY and CDR2 SVGAGI. The CDR3 contains 14 residues. CDR3 sequence: CASRTGVNTDTQYF. The CDR3 DNA sequence: TGTGCCAGCAGAACAGGGGTGAACACAGATACGCAGTATTTT.

This clonotype was observed at least ten times. The genes are TRBV12-3 or TRBV12-4 and TRBJ1-1; no definite D call. This CDR3 has 14 residues. V gave up 6 bases and J gave up 1 base, with 12 bases separating them. The CDR3, as DNA: TGTGCCAGCAGCCCTCCTTTCGGGAACACTGAAGCTTTCTTT. It codes for CASSPPFGNTEAFF.